This is a list of T cell receptor beta chains from one sample in a study of long-term antiretroviral therapy in people with HIV. Measured with immunoSEQ multiplex PCR; TCRdb has only the in-frame clones, and not every one. The sample lists about 15,000 clones; over 60% were seen once. The material was unsorted PBMCs, obtained about 2.5 years before starting antiretroviral therapy. The receptors were gathered from a woman aged 45 to 65 with HIV. CDR3s include the opening cysteine and the closing phenylalanine or tryptophan. A D gene is named only where the DNA matches it firmly. The size entry is marked missing in some rows and otherwise reads once, few, many or a size class.

j_call cdr3_length d_call v_call clone_size cdr3_aa cdr3_nt
TRBJ2-3 15 . TRBV5-6 . CASSLRGEGAGTQYF TGTGCCAGCAGCTTGCGAGGGGAAGGAGCGGGTACGCAGTATTTT
TRBJ1-3 18 . TRBV27 once CASSLSVRNGLSGNTIYF TGTGCCAGCAGTTTATCGGTTAGGAACGGACTCTCTGGAAACACCATATATTTT
TRBJ2-3 17 TRBD1 TRBV5-5 . CASSMSRSDRVTDTQYF TGTGCCAGCAGCATGTCACGCTCGGACAGGGTCACAGATACGCAGTATTTT
TRBJ2-1 14 . TRBV5-1 . CASSLVADASEQFF TGCGCCAGCAGCTTGGTTGCCGACGCGTCGGAGCAGTTCTTC
TRBJ1-1 14 . TRBV7-9 . CASSLEMGPGEAFF TGTGCCAGCAGCTTAGAAATGGGTCCGGGTGAAGCTTTCTTT
TRBJ2-3 17 . TRBV14 once CASSHVPDTQEMDTQYF TGTGCCAGCAGCCACGTCCCTGACACCCAAGAAATGGATACGCAGTATTTT
TRBJ1-2 16 TRBD1 TRBV4-1 . CASSQGGLQGAYGYTF TGCGCCAGCAGCCAAGGGGGCCTCCAGGGGGCGTATGGCTACACCTTC
TRBJ2-3 16 TRBD2 TRBV7-9 . CASSLTSGGLADTQYF TGTGCCAGCAGCCTTACTAGCGGGGGGTTGGCAGATACGCAGTATTTT
TRBJ2-1 14 . TRBV7-9 . CASSPGTAYNEQFF TGTGCCAGCAGCCCCGGGACCGCGTACAATGAGCAGTTCTTC
TRBJ1-5 13 . TRBV27 . CASSLGRGQPQHF TGTGCCAGCAGCTTGGGGCGAGGCCAGCCCCAGCATTTT
TRBJ2-5 14 TRBD1 TRBV7-9 few CASSAWTGEETQYF TGTGCCAGCAGCGCGTGGACAGGCGAAGAGACCCAGTACTTC
TRBJ1-4 15 TRBD1 TRBV5-5 . CASSVRQGTNEKLFF TGTGCCAGCAGCGTCCGACAGGGGACAAATGAAAAACTGTTTTTT
TRBJ2-3 14 . TRBV2 . CASSVSGSTDTQYF TGTGCCAGCAGTGTCAGCGGTTCGACAGATACGCAGTATTTT
TRBJ1-3 15 . TRBV6-1 . CASRWLPEGGNTIYF TGTGCCAGCAGATGGCTACCAGAAGGAGGAAACACCATATATTTT
TRBJ2-2 16 TRBD1 TRBV19 . CASSIGQGVGPGELFF TGTGCCAGTAGTATCGGACAGGGGGTCGGGCCCGGGGAGCTGTTTTTT
TRBJ2-3 12 . TRBV6-5 . CASRDRTDTQYF TGTGCCAGCAGAGACCGCACAGATACGCAGTATTTT
TRBJ2-7 13 TRBD1 TRBV4-2 . CASSPRQGYEQYF TGTGCCAGCAGCCCCAGACAGGGCTACGAGCAGTACTTC
TRBJ2-3 12 . TRBV5-1 . CASSLGGDTQYF TGCGCCAGCAGCTTGGGGGGGGATACGCAGTATTTT
TRBJ2-1 15 TRBD2 TRBV2 . CASSESGGGAAEQFF TGTGCCAGCAGTGAAAGCGGCGGGGGGGCTGCTGAGCAGTTCTTC
TRBJ1-2 15 TRBD1 TRBV7-9 few CASSPGTGGGYGYTF TGTGCCAGCAGCCCCGGGACAGGGGGAGGCTATGGCTACACCTTC
TRBJ2-7 13 TRBD1 TRBV13 . CASSPRDRGEQYF TGTGCCAGCAGCCCTAGGGACAGGGGCGAGCAGTACTTC
TRBJ2-2 16 . TRBV5-1 . CASSFGPGAMSGELFF TGCGCCAGCAGCTTTGGGCCGGGGGCCATGTCCGGGGAGCTGTTTTTT
TRBJ2-5 15 . TRBV5-1 . CASSLEAMGEETQYF TGCGCCAGCAGCTTGGAGGCGATGGGAGAAGAGACCCAGTACTTC
TRBJ2-7 16 . TRBV11-2 . CASSWGGTGVSYEQYF TGTGCCAGCAGCTGGGGCGGGACGGGGGTTTCGTACGAGCAGTACTTC
TRBJ2-5 11 . TRBV6-4 . CASRVGAGRNF TGTGCCAGCAGAGTTGGAGCAGGTCGGAACTTC
TRBJ2-7 14 . TRBV28 . CASSSGRPRGEQYF TGTGCCAGCAGTTCGGGACGACCCCGGGGCGAGCAGTACTTC
TRBJ1-6 15 . TRBV28 . CASSLSPEAGQALHF TGTGCCAGCAGTTTATCACCGGAGGCAGGTCAGGCCCTCCACTTT